This is a list of T cell receptor beta chains from one sample in a study of Ad26.COV2.S vaccination and SARS-CoV-2 variants. Assay: immunoSEQ multiplex PCR; the TCRdb copy retains only in-frame clones and omits some. The sample consists of 320,000 or so clones, roughly 88% of them appearing once. The sequencing here drew on peripheral blood, taken in a trial of Ad26.COV2.S vaccine versus placebo. These receptors all stem from a person between 18 and 60 years old who received the Ad26.COV2.S COVID-19 vaccine or a placebo. Each CDR3 is given with its conserved first and last residue. A D gene is named only where the DNA matches it firmly. Clone sizes are given selectively: once, few, many, or a class where the clone is expanded.

TGTGCCAGCAGTTACTCCCACAAAAGCTACTACGAGCAGTACTTC,CASSYSHKSYYEQYF,TRBJ2-7,NA,NA,TRBV6-5
TGTGCCAGCAGTGATGGAGACTTAAACAAATTCAATGAAAAACTGTTTTTT,CASSDGDLNKFNEKLFF,TRBJ1-4,NA,NA,TRBV28
TGTGCCAGCAGTTACGGCAGGGACTCACCCCTCCACTTT,CASSYGRDSPLHF,TRBJ1-6,NA,NA,TRBV6-5
TGTGCCAGCAGCGCCGGGGACTCCTACACCGGGGAGCTGTTTTTT,CASSAGDSYTGELFF,TRBJ2-2,NA,NA,TRBV9
TGTGCCAGCAGCCCGGACAGGGCGAGTACCGGGGAGCTGTTTTTT,CASSPDRASTGELFF,TRBJ2-2,TRBD1,few,TRBV6-5
TGTGCCAGCAGTATTTCTCAGAGCTATGGCTACACCTTC,CASSISQSYGYTF,TRBJ1-2,NA,once,TRBV6-2/TRBV6-3
TGTGCCAGTAGTATAGAGGTCCCTCCCCAACAAGAGACCCAGTACTTC,CASSIEVPPQQETQYF,TRBJ2-5,NA,NA,TRBV19
TGCGCCAGCAGCCAAGATACCCCCCCACTAGCGGGGGAAACAGATACGCAGTATTTT,CASSQDTPPLAGETDTQYF,TRBJ2-3,TRBD2,NA,TRBV4-3
TGTGCCAGCAGCGTAGGGACAGGGGGCGCGGGTCAGCCCCAGCATTTT,CASSVGTGGAGQPQHF,TRBJ1-5,TRBD1,NA,TRBV9
TGTGCCAGTAGTATAGATATTCCCGTGAGGGTCGGAGCTTTCTTT,CASSIDIPVRVGAFF,TRBJ1-1,NA,NA,TRBV19
TGTGCCAGCAGCTTAGAAAGGAATGAAAAACTGTTTTTT,CASSLERNEKLFF,TRBJ1-4,NA,NA,TRBV7-2
TGTGCCAGCAGTGATGGGGGCAGGGCGGCCTACAATGAGCAGTTCTTC,CASSDGGRAAYNEQFF,TRBJ2-1,NA,NA,TRBV6-1
TGCGCCAGCAGCCAAGATAGTGCGGGGTTCGATGGCTACACCTTC,CASSQDSAGFDGYTF,TRBJ1-2,NA,NA,TRBV4-1
TGTGCCAGCAGTCTGAGCACAGATACGCAGTATTTT,CASSLSTDTQYF,TRBJ2-3,NA,NA,TRBV6-2/TRBV6-3
TGTGCCAGCAGCGGACGGAAGGGAGTGGGAGGCTACACCTTC,CASSGRKGVGGYTF,TRBJ1-2,NA,NA,TRBV11-2
TGTGCCAGCAGCTCGACAGGGTTGGGCACTGAAGCTTTCTTT,CASSSTGLGTEAFF,TRBJ1-1,TRBD1,NA,TRBV5-5
TGTGCCAGCTCCCTAAGACCGGGACAGGGATTTAATCAGCCCCAGCATTTT,CASSLRPGQGFNQPQHF,TRBJ1-5,TRBD1,NA,TRBV18
TGTGCCAGCAGCTTAGATTCAGCTGGAAACACCATATATTTT,CASSLDSAGNTIYF,TRBJ1-3,NA,NA,TRBV7-2
TGTGCCAGCAGCTCCATGGCGGGACTAACGTCCTACAATGAGCAGTTCTTC,CASSSMAGLTSYNEQFF,TRBJ2-1,TRBD2,NA,TRBV7-6
TGCAGTGCTAGTTTGTGGTCGGGTGAGCAGTTCTTC,CSASLWSGEQFF,TRBJ2-1,NA,NA,TRBV20-1
TGTGCCAGCCAAAACCGGGACGGTGGAAACACCATATATTTT,CASQNRDGGNTIYF,TRBJ1-3,NA,NA,TRBV3-1/TRBV3-2
TGTGCCAGCTCACCTACAGGGGCAAATCAGCCCCAGCATTTT,CASSPTGANQPQHF,TRBJ1-5,TRBD1,NA,TRBV18
TGTGCCAGCAGCTTAGGTAGCAGGGAAGCTTTCTTT,CASSLGSREAFF,TRBJ1-1,NA,NA,TRBV11-3
TGCAGCGCACGACAGAGAACCTACAATGAGCAGTTCTTC,CSARQRTYNEQFF,TRBJ2-1,NA,NA,TRBV29-1
TGTGCCAGAAGCCCCCGGAGAGATACGCAGTATTTT,CARSPRRDTQYF,TRBJ2-3,NA,once,TRBV5-3
TGTGCCAGCAGCCTTACTGGACAGGGAGGATCTACCTATGGCTACACCTTC,CASSLTGQGGSTYGYTF,TRBJ1-2,TRBD1,NA,TRBV7-8
TGTGCCAGTAGTATTCAGGGGTCGGGCCCTGAAGCTTTCTTT,CASSIQGSGPEAFF,TRBJ1-1,NA,once,TRBV19
TGTGCCAGCAGTTTGGGTACCTCATTTGGGGAGCTGTTTTTT,CASSLGTSFGELFF,TRBJ2-2,NA,NA,TRBV11-1
TGCGCCAGCAGCCAAGTTGCGACAGAAGCCTATGGCTACACCTTC,CASSQVATEAYGYTF,TRBJ1-2,NA,NA,TRBV4-1
TGTGCCAGCAGCCCGGGACAGGGCAATCAGCCCCAGCATTTT,CASSPGQGNQPQHF,TRBJ1-5,TRBD1,NA,TRBV6-2/TRBV6-3
TGTGCCAGCAGCTTATTGGCAGATACGCAGTATTTT,CASSLLADTQYF,TRBJ2-3,NA,NA,TRBV7-6
TGTGCCAGCAGCCCGACAGACACTCGCCGGAGTATGAATGAGCAGTTCTTC,CASSPTDTRRSMNEQFF,TRBJ2-1,NA,few,TRBV7-3
TGTGCCAGCAGTGAAAGGCCACAGGGTTTTAAAGAGCAGTTCTTC,CASSERPQGFKEQFF,TRBJ2-1,NA,NA,TRBV25-1
TGTGCCAGCAGCGTAGAACGCGGGAGGGGCTATGAGCAGTTCTTC,CASSVERGRGYEQFF,TRBJ2-1,TRBD2,NA,TRBV9
TGTGCCAGCAGCCAAGATCCTCATACCGGGGAGCTGTTTTTT,CASSQDPHTGELFF,TRBJ2-2,NA,NA,TRBV4-2
TGTGCCAGCTCACCAACACAGGATTCACCCCTCCACTTT,CASSPTQDSPLHF,TRBJ1-6,NA,once,TRBV18
TGTGCCAGCAGCTTCATCAGGGTTGGATTCAATGAGCAGTTCTTC,CASSFIRVGFNEQFF,TRBJ2-1,NA,NA,TRBV7-9
TGTGCCAGTAGTTTCGACCCGACAGTAGCGGGAGGGGGCGGCGGGGAGCTGTTTTTT,CASSFDPTVAGGGGGELFF,TRBJ2-2,TRBD2,NA,TRBV19
TGTGCCAGTAGTCAACCACCATTTTGGGGACTCGGAAGATTT,CASSQPPFWGLGRF,TRBJ1-1,NA,once,TRBV19
TGTGCCAGCAGGGAGACAGGGGCTAACACTGAAGCTTTCTTT,CASRETGANTEAFF,TRBJ1-1,TRBD1,NA,TRBV2
TGTGCCATCAGTGCCCCCGGAAAACGCACAGATACGCAGTATTTT,CAISAPGKRTDTQYF,TRBJ2-3,NA,NA,TRBV10-3
TGCGCCAGCAGCCAAGAAATAGGACAGGGCAGAATTATCTATGGCTACACCTTC,CASSQEIGQGRIIYGYTF,TRBJ1-2,TRBD1,NA,TRBV4-3
TGTGCCAGCAGCTTAGGTGGGACATCCTCGGGGTTTTCCTACAATGAGCAGTTCTTC,CASSLGGTSSGFSYNEQFF,TRBJ2-1,NA,NA,TRBV7-9
TGTGCCAGCAGCCAGGGGACAGTTAGCAATCAGCCCCAGCATTTT,CASSQGTVSNQPQHF,TRBJ1-5,TRBD1,NA,TRBV9